This TCR beta chain was retrieved from a study of T-cell memory formation after mild COVID-19. Study details: The study found TCR clusters largely donor specific. Findings of the study overall: Several responding clones turned up in pre-infection memory, indicating that cross-reactive memory may have taken part. Contracting clones localized mainly to CM and EM when CD4+ and mainly to EMRA when CD8+.

Each CDR3 protein gets one entry after TCRdb re-called the 5' RACE reads with MiXCR. The sample has under 250,000 distinct CDR3 sequences; 10% are singletons. Germline CDR1 and CDR2: GTSNPN and SVGIG (reference sequence). Trimming cost V 3 bases and J 1 base; bases outside gene matches: 1. The CDR3 runs to 14 residues. This clonotype has more than one count but fewer than ten. What it binds is not known. The receptor was isolated from a man between 18 and 29 years old who had mild COVID-19 (a few samples of this study predate the infection). Cell type and time point are not known. The chain recombines TRBV30 with TRBJ2-3, with 10 bases aligning to TRBD2. Sample: PBMCs or a T cell subset sorted from them (not recorded which). CDR3 sequence reads: CAWRLAGGTDTQYF. For the CDR3, the DNA is TGTGCCTGGAGGCTAGCGGGGGGCACAGATACGCAGTATTTT. Full variable domain (remainder filled in from reference TRBV30 and TRBJ2-3): SQTIHQWPATLVQPVGSPLSLECTVEGTSNPNLYWYRQAAGRGLQLLFYSVGIGQISSEVPQNLSASRPQDRQFILSSKKLLLSDSGFYLCAWRLAGGTDTQYFGPGTRLTVL.